This is a list of T cell receptor beta chains from one sample in a study of neoadjuvant anti-PD-1 for oral cavity cancer. Some clones are missing from TCRdb's copy, which holds only in-frame ones; the method was immunoSEQ multiplex PCR. The sample has approximately 9,600 clones, about 69% seen once. This sample comprised PBMCs, obtained after nivolumab (anti-PD-1) treatment. Source of these receptors: a person aged 35 to 85 with oral cavity squamous cell carcinoma. Each CDR3 is given with its conserved first and last residue. The D gene is left open where the match is weak. Some rows have no size entry. The others give once, few or many, or a class for an expanded clone.

D gene	clone size	J gene	V gene	CDR3 protein	CDR3 DNA
NA	few	TRBJ1-5	TRBV6-1	CASLQGYNQPQHF	TGTGCCAGCTTACAGGGATACAATCAGCCCCAGCATTTT
NA	NA	TRBJ1-6	TRBV18	CASSPGGQGNSPLHF	TGTGCCAGCTCACCAGGAGGGCAAGGTAATTCACCCCTCCACTTT
NA	few	TRBJ2-7	TRBV6-1	CASSRPRREQYF	TGTGCCAGCAGTCGCCCTCGTAGGGAGCAGTACTTC
NA	NA	TRBJ2-5	TRBV5-1	CASSPRLTRGVQETQYF	TGCGCCAGCAGCCCCCGCCTGACCCGAGGGGTTCAAGAGACCCAGTACTTC
NA	NA	TRBJ1-3	TRBV13	CASSLGGTWDTIYF	TGTGCCAGCAGCTTAGGGGGTACATGGGACACCATATATTTT
TRBD2	NA	TRBJ2-3	TRBV5-4	CASSLGDSGGPDTQYF	TGTGCCAGCAGCTTGGGGGATAGCGGGGGCCCAGATACGCAGTATTTT
TRBD2	NA	TRBJ2-3	TRBV18	CASSPLAGEHTDTQYF	TGTGCCAGCTCACCCCTAGCGGGGGAACACACAGATACGCAGTATTTT
TRBD1	NA	TRBJ2-1	TRBV7-8	CASSSAGTGGLTEQFF	TGTGCCAGCAGTTCCGCCGGGACAGGGGGCCTTACTGAGCAGTTCTTC
TRBD1	NA	TRBJ2-7	TRBV2	CASKKGAVLYEQYF	TGTGCCAGCAAGAAGGGGGCTGTACTCTACGAGCAGTACTTC
NA	NA	TRBJ2-7	TRBV7-9	CASSAYRSYEQYF	TGTGCCAGCAGCGCGTACAGGTCCTACGAGCAGTACTTC
NA	NA	TRBJ2-1	TRBV4-2	CASSQESTWGSSYNEQFF	TGTGCCAGCAGCCAAGAATCAACGTGGGGGAGCTCCTACAATGAGCAGTTCTTC
NA	NA	TRBJ2-5	TRBV6-5	CASSYSHQEQETQYF	TGTGCCAGCAGTTACTCCCATCAGGAGCAAGAGACCCAGTACTTC
TRBD2	NA	TRBJ2-7	TRBV10-2	CASSEGLAGGTYEQYF	TGCGCCAGCAGTGAAGGGCTAGCGGGAGGCACCTACGAGCAGTACTTC
NA	NA	TRBJ1-3	TRBV6-1	CASSDGVLSSGNTIYF	TGTGCCAGCAGTGATGGGGTCCTGAGCTCTGGAAACACCATATATTTT
NA	once	TRBJ2-5	TRBV10-3	CAISPGSRKETQYF	TGTGCCATCAGCCCCGGATCGCGGAAAGAGACCCAGTACTTC
TRBD2	NA	TRBJ2-1	TRBV7-3	CASSLYSGRKQFF	TGTGCCAGCAGCTTATATAGCGGGAGGAAGCAGTTCTTC
TRBD2	NA	TRBJ2-1	TRBV7-6	CASSLGGSVNNEQFF	TGTGCCAGCAGCTTAGGCGGGAGCGTTAACAATGAGCAGTTCTTC
NA	NA	TRBJ2-7	TRBV30	CAWGRDLAYEQYF	TGTGCCTGGGGGCGGGACCTCGCCTACGAGCAGTACTTC
TRBD1	NA	TRBJ1-6	TRBV5-6	CASSPTGTGVSPLHF	TGTGCCAGCAGCCCCACCGGGACAGGGGTTTCACCCCTCCACTTT
NA	NA	TRBJ2-3	TRBV7-2	CASSSGTPADTQYF	TGTGCCAGCAGCTCCGGGACTCCCGCAGATACGCAGTATTTT
NA	NA	TRBJ1-6	TRBV5-1	CASSNAGFDSPLHF	TGCGCCAGCAGCAACGCAGGGTTCGATTCACCCCTCCACTTT
NA	NA	TRBJ1-5	TRBV12-5	CASGLGQPQHF	TGTGCTAGTGGTTTGGGGCAGCCCCAGCATTTT
NA	NA	TRBJ2-1	TRBV5-1	CASSFEDSSYNEQFF	TGCGCCAGCAGCTTTGAAGACAGCTCTTACAATGAGCAGTTCTTC
NA	NA	TRBJ1-2	TRBV19	CATQSAPGLNNYGYTF	TGTGCCACGCAGTCTGCTCCGGGCCTGAATAACTATGGCTACACCTTC
NA	NA	TRBJ2-7	TRBV4-2	CASSLQGTGYEQYF	TGTGCCAGCAGCCTCCAGGGGACGGGGTACGAGCAGTACTTC
NA	NA	TRBJ1-2	TRBV6-5	CASSYSGRQQRGYTF	TGTGCCAGCAGTTACTCGGGGCGACAGCAGCGTGGCTACACCTTC
TRBD1	once	TRBJ1-6	TRBV14	CASSQTRLTGRNSPLHF	TGTGCCAGCAGCCAAACTAGACTGACAGGGAGGAATTCACCCCTCCACTTT
TRBD1	NA	TRBJ1-4	TRBV5-1	CASSLGDSKLFF	TGCGCCAGCAGCTTGGGGGACAGTAAACTGTTTTTT
TRBD1	NA	TRBJ1-1	TRBV20-1	CSAGTGVGAFF	TGCAGTGCCGGGACAGGGGTTGGAGCTTTCTTT
TRBD1	NA	TRBJ2-7	TRBV5-4	CASSLTGGYEQYF	TGTGCCAGCAGCTTGACAGGGGGCTACGAGCAGTACTTC
TRBD1	NA	TRBJ1-5	TRBV6-1	CASSGQGTGGVPQHF	TGTGCCAGCAGTGGGCAGGGGACAGGGGGGGTGCCCCAGCATTTT
NA	NA	TRBJ1-2	TRBV18	CASSPGTQGGYTF	TGTGCCAGCTCACCAGGCACTCAGGGGGGCTACACCTTC
TRBD1	few	TRBJ1-1	TRBV30	CAFGTGMNTEAFF	TGTGCCTTCGGGACAGGTATGAACACTGAAGCTTTCTTT
NA	NA	TRBJ1-4	TRBV6-5	CASSPRNEKLFF	TGTGCCAGCAGCCCCCGGAATGAAAAACTGTTTTTT
NA	NA	TRBJ1-1	TRBV6-1	CASSEFYGGGWTEAFF	TGTGCCAGCAGTGAATTTTACGGGGGCGGGTGGACTGAAGCTTTCTTT
NA	NA	TRBJ2-6	TRBV29-1	CSVILGHLSSGANVLTF	TGCAGCGTTATACTGGGCCACCTCAGCTCTGGGGCCAACGTCCTGACTTTC
TRBD1	NA	TRBJ2-7	TRBV6-5	CASSYTGDYEQYF	TGTGCCAGCAGTTACACAGGGGACTACGAGCAGTACTTC
TRBD2	NA	TRBJ2-2	TRBV7-8	CASSLAGGREAGELFF	TGTGCCAGCAGCTTAGCTGGAGGGCGGGAGGCCGGGGAGCTGTTTTTT
NA	few	TRBJ1-5	TRBV19	CASSIRGMGNQPQHF	TGTGCCAGTAGTATAAGGGGGATGGGCAATCAGCCCCAGCATTTT
TRBD1	NA	TRBJ1-6	TRBV19	CASRQGAYNSPLHF	TGTGCCAGTAGACAGGGGGCCTATAATTCACCCCTCCACTTT
TRBD2	NA	TRBJ2-3	TRBV10-3	CAISESRASGRDTQYF	TGTGCCATCAGTGAGTCGAGGGCTAGCGGGAGAGATACGCAGTATTTT
TRBD1	medium-sized	TRBJ2-5	TRBV28	CASSSGGGTGDETQYF	TGTGCCAGCAGTTCCGGGGGCGGGACAGGGGACGAGACCCAGTACTTC
NA	few	TRBJ2-5	TRBV5-6	CASSPEREGETQYF	TGTGCCAGCAGCCCCGAAAGGGAAGGAGAGACCCAGTACTTC
NA	NA	TRBJ1-4	TRBV27	CASRERRQGEKLFF	TGTGCCAGCAGGGAACGGAGACAAGGGGAAAAACTGTTTTTT
NA	NA	TRBJ2-5	TRBV5-5	CASSWTPRGVKKETQYF	TGTGCCAGCAGCTGGACCCCCAGGGGCGTTAAAAAAGAGACCCAGTACTTC
NA	NA	TRBJ1-2	TRBV6-6	CASSAPAPRGTYGYTF	TGTGCCAGCAGTGCCCCCGCGCCGCGCGGAACCTATGGCTACACCTTC
TRBD2	NA	TRBJ2-3	TRBV9	CASSVGTSGDTDTQYF	TGTGCCAGCAGCGTAGGAACTAGCGGGGATACAGATACGCAGTATTTT
NA	NA	TRBJ1-5	TRBV6-6	CASSYTLGGNQPQHF	TGTGCCAGCAGTTACACCCTAGGAGGCAATCAGCCCCAGCATTTT
NA	NA	TRBJ2-3	TRBV7-6	CASSLNLDTQYF	TGTGCCAGCAGCTTAAATCTAGATACGCAGTATTTT
TRBD1	NA	TRBJ1-2	TRBV7-8	CASSLVGTGGDGYTF	TGTGCCAGCAGCTTAGTTGGGACAGGGGGCGATGGCTACACCTTC
TRBD1	NA	TRBJ1-2	TRBV30	CAWQTGEGGYTF	TGTGCCTGGCAAACAGGGGAGGGTGGCTACACCTTC